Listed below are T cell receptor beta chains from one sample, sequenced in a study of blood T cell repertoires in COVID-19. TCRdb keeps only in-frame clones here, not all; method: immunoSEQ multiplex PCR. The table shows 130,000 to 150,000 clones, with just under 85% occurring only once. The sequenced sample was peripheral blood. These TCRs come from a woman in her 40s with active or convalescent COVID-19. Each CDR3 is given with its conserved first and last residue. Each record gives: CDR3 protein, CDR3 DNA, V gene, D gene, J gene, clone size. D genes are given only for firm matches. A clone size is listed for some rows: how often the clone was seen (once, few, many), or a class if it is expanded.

CDR3aa: CASSPPGQGALKNDGYTF
CDR3nt: TGTGCCAGCTCACCACCGGGACAGGGGGCGCTGAAGAATGACGGCTACACCTTC
v_gene: TRBV18
d_gene: TRBD1
j_gene: TRBJ1-2
abundance: .

CDR3aa: CASSLAYRGTNEKLFF
CDR3nt: TGTGCCAGCAGCTTAGCCTACAGGGGAACTAATGAAAAACTGTTTTTT
v_gene: TRBV7-9
d_gene: TRBD1
j_gene: TRBJ1-4
abundance: .

CDR3aa: CASSKAPGQERHTEAFF
CDR3nt: TGTGCCAGTAGTAAGGCCCCCGGACAGGAACGACACACTGAAGCTTTCTTT
v_gene: TRBV19
d_gene: TRBD1
j_gene: TRBJ1-1
abundance: .

CDR3aa: CASSPRGYNEQFF
CDR3nt: TGTGCCAGTAGTCCCCGGGGATACAATGAGCAGTTCTTC
v_gene: TRBV19
d_gene: .
j_gene: TRBJ2-1
abundance: .

CDR3aa: CASSPSSYEQYF
CDR3nt: TGTGCCAGCTCACCGAGCTCCTACGAGCAGTACTTC
v_gene: TRBV18
d_gene: .
j_gene: TRBJ2-7
abundance: .

CDR3aa: CASSFKGLAGEQYF
CDR3nt: TGTGCCAGCAGCTTCAAGGGACTAGCGGGAGAACAGTACTTC
v_gene: TRBV6-5
d_gene: TRBD2
j_gene: TRBJ2-7
abundance: few

CDR3aa: CASSQDLGRGDSPLHF
CDR3nt: TGCGCCAGCAGCCAAGATTTGGGACGGGGGGATTCACCCCTCCACTTT
v_gene: TRBV4-1
d_gene: .
j_gene: TRBJ1-6
abundance: .

CDR3aa: CASSLLGQYNEQFF
CDR3nt: TGCGCCAGCAGCTTGCTGGGACAGTACAATGAGCAGTTCTTC
v_gene: TRBV5-1
d_gene: TRBD1
j_gene: TRBJ2-1
abundance: .

CDR3aa: CASSELGPGTINTQYF
CDR3nt: TGCGCCAGCAGTGAGTTGGGGCCCGGGACTATTAATACGCAGTATTTT
v_gene: TRBV10-1
d_gene: TRBD2
j_gene: TRBJ2-3
abundance: .

CDR3aa: CASSTDRFTGELFF
CDR3nt: TGTGCCAGTAGTACGGACAGATTCACCGGGGAGCTGTTTTTT
v_gene: TRBV19
d_gene: .
j_gene: TRBJ2-2
abundance: .

CDR3aa: CASSLGGAQPQHF
CDR3nt: TGTGCCAGCAGTTTGGGGGGGGCTCAGCCCCAGCATTTT
v_gene: TRBV6-5
d_gene: .
j_gene: TRBJ1-5
abundance: .

CDR3aa: CASSKVDRTTEAFF
CDR3nt: TGCGCCAGCAGCAAAGTAGACAGGACCACTGAAGCTTTCTTT
v_gene: TRBV5-1
d_gene: .
j_gene: TRBJ1-1
abundance: .

CDR3aa: CALRGAASHQVNTEAFF
CDR3nt: TGCGCCCTCAGGGGAGCAGCTTCTCACCAGGTGAACACTGAAGCTTTCTTT
v_gene: TRBV5-1
d_gene: .
j_gene: TRBJ1-1
abundance: .

CDR3aa: CASSSGTGSAGETQYF
CDR3nt: TGTGCCAGCAGCTCCGGGACAGGGTCTGCTGGAGAGACCCAGTACTTC
v_gene: TRBV5-8
d_gene: TRBD1
j_gene: TRBJ2-5
abundance: .